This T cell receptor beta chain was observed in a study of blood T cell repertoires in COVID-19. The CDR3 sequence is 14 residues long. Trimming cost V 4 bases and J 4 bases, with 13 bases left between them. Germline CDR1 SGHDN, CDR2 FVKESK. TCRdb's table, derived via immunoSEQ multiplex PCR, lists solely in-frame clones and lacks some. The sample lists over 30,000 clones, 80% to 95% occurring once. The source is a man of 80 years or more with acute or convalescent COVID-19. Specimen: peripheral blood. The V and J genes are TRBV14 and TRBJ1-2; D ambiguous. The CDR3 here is CASSRHDTVYGYTF. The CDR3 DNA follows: TGTGCCAGCAGCCGACATGACACGGTCTATGGCTACACCTTC.